Each of the 9 T cell receptor beta chains below was sequenced from the same sample in a study of T cell repertoires in cytomegalovirus infection. TCRdb processed the reads anew with MiXCR; each CDR3 protein has one entry. In the table there are roughly 920,000 distinct CDR3 sequences, roughly 30% of which are singletons. No cognate antigen is known for these TCRs. Material: cultured CD8+ T cells from PBMCs, obtained from culture after CMV antigen stimulation. The receptors originated from a human donor in good health (CMV status not recorded). Some clones in this sample may be carry-over from other donors' samples.

The J gene is TRBJ2-3, the V gene TRBV6-1; D might be TRBD1 or TRBD2, each matching 5 bases. The ends were cut back, 5 bases at V and 2 bases at J, with 17 bases in the middle. Germline values: CDR1 MNHNS, CDR2 SASEGT. This CDR3 spans 16 amino acids. The CDR3 sequence: CASSLNQEDITDTQYF. CDR3 nucleotides: TGTGCCAGCAGTTTAAACCAGGAGGACATCACAGATACGCAGTATTTT.

In its sample, this clonotype was seen many times. The rearrangement links TRBV7-2 to TRBJ2-3; the match to TRBD1 covers 11 bases. J was trimmed by 5 bases and V by 5 bases; bases with no gene match: 9. The CDR3 runs 16 residues. Germline lookup yields CDR1 SGHTA and CDR2 FQGNSA. CDR3 amino acids: CASSPGTGGRGDTQYF. The CDR3 region has the DNA TGTGCCAGCAGCCCCGGGACAGGGGGAAGGGGAGATACGCAGTATTTT.

The chain has TRBV4-2 and TRBJ1-2; D gene ambiguous. Germline CDR1 LGHNA, CDR2 YNFKEQ. V was trimmed by 3 bases and J by 0 bases, leaving 14 bases between them. The CDR3 is 16 amino acids. CDR3 loop: CASSHSYQEANYGYTF. The CDR3 nucleotides are TGTGCCAGCAGCCACTCCTACCAGGAGGCTAACTATGGCTACACCTTC.

Only one count was recorded for this clonotype. A junction boundary mismatches the germline segment, possibly from a read error. This chain uses TRBV4-1 with TRBJ1-1; TRBD1 matches at 7 bases. The CDR3 spans 14 residues. Germline CDR1 reads MGHRA; CDR2 reads YSYEKL. The CDR3 loop reads CASSQGELDTEAFF. The CDR3 DNA reads TGTGCCAGCAGCCAGGGGGAACTAGACACTGAAGCTTTCTTT.

This clonotype was counted a few times. The V call is TRBV6-6, the J call TRBJ2-5, with TRBD2 identical over 10 bases. Per the germline V gene, CDR1 is MNHNY and CDR2 is SVGAGI (reference sequence). The CDR3 runs 14 residues. V shed 2 bases, J shed 5 bases, and the junction held 2 bases outside the gene matches. The CDR3 is CASSYRAGGETQYF. The CDR3 DNA reads TGTGCCAGCAGTTACCGAGCGGGGGGGGAGACCCAGTACTTC.

This clonotype was counted a few times. The chain combines TRBV6-2 or TRBV6-3 with TRBJ2-1, with TRBD2 identical over 11 bases. V shed 5 bases and J 4 bases; nucleotides not matched to a gene: 7. Germline values: CDR1 MNHEY, CDR2 SVGEGT. The CDR3 sequence is 16 residues long. The CDR3 loop is CASSATSGGGYNEQFF. The CDR3 DNA reads as TGTGCCAGCAGTGCCACTAGCGGGGGTGGTTACAATGAGCAGTTCTTC.

This clonotype was observed a handful of times. This chain joins TRBV12-3 or TRBV12-4 and TRBJ2-7; D gene uncertain. This CDR3 has 13 residues. Trimming removed 3 bases at V and 0 bases at J, with 6 bases between. This chain's CDR3 is CASSFPRSYEQYF. The DNA for the CDR3 is TGTGCCAGCAGTTTCCCCCGCTCCTACGAGCAGTACTTC.

This clonotype appeared many times. J is TRBJ2-1 and V is TRBV4-3; no reliable D call. The germline V gene has CDR1 LGHNA and CDR2 YSLEER. There are 13 residues in the CDR3. V was shortened by 2 bases and J by 2 bases, with 4 bases between the two germline ends. Here the CDR3 DNA reads TGCGCCAGCAGCCAATACGCCTACAATGAGCAGTTCTTC. Translation: CASSQYAYNEQFF.

The gene calls are TRBV7-9 and TRBJ1-1, with unresolved D. V lost 1 base and J 7 bases, leaving 10 bases between the germline ends. From germline, CDR1 is SEHNR and CDR2 FQNEAQ (reference sequence). The length of the CDR3 is 13 residues. The CDR3: CASSLDGNDEAFF. CDR3 coding DNA: TGTGCCAGCAGCTTAGATGGGAACGATGAAGCTTTCTTT.